This is a list of T cell receptor beta chains from one sample in a study of blood T cell repertoires in COVID-19. Libraries were prepared by immunoSEQ multiplex PCR; TCRdb keeps only in-frame clonotypes and omits some of them. Among nearly 70,000 clones, over 75% were seen once, and the ten largest hold 6.5% to 8%. The sample taken for sequencing was peripheral blood. These receptor sequences come from a man between 35 and 55 years old with COVID-19, enrolled during active disease. Each CDR3 is given with its conserved first and last residue. D genes are given only for firm matches. Clone size, where shown, is once, few, many, or a class for clones that have expanded.

clone_size | j_call | d_call | v_call | cdr3_aa | cdr3_nt
once | TRBJ2-3 | TRBD2 | TRBV2 | CASSEDGLAGTDTQYF | TGTGCCAGCAGTGAAGATGGGCTAGCGGGCACAGATACGCAGTATTTT
. | TRBJ1-2 | TRBD1 | TRBV6-5 | CASRTGDYGYTF | TGTGCCAGCAGGACAGGGGACTATGGCTACACCTTC
. | TRBJ1-5 | TRBD1 | TRBV2 | CASTQGFNQPQHF | TGTGCCAGCACACAGGGGTTCAATCAGCCCCAGCATTTT
. | TRBJ2-5 | . | TRBV6-1 | CASSEDASPYQETQYF | TGTGCCAGCAGTGAAGATGCTAGCCCGTACCAAGAGACCCAGTACTTC
. | TRBJ1-1 | TRBD1 | TRBV27 | CASSQTGTHTEAFF | TGTGCCAGCAGTCAGACAGGGACTCACACTGAAGCTTTCTTT
. | TRBJ2-7 | . | TRBV5-6 | CASSLPGGGLTVYEQYF | TGTGCCAGCAGCTTGCCCGGAGGAGGACTTACCGTATACGAGCAGTACTTC
. | TRBJ2-2 | TRBD2 | TRBV7-9 | CASSLRLAGYTGELFF | TGTGCCAGCAGCTTACGACTAGCGGGGTACACCGGGGAGCTGTTTTTT
. | TRBJ1-2 | TRBD1 | TRBV7-9 | CASSRGMDRVANYGYTF | TGTGCCAGCAGCCGGGGGATGGACAGGGTCGCTAACTATGGCTACACCTTC
. | TRBJ2-3 | . | TRBV4-2 | CASSPPADTQYF | TGTGCCAGCAGCCCCCCTGCAGATACGCAGTATTTT
. | TRBJ2-4 | . | TRBV5-1 | CASSLGADIAKNIQYF | TGCGCCAGCAGCTTGGGGGCAGATATAGCCAAAAACATTCAGTACTTC
. | TRBJ1-2 | . | TRBV9 | CASSVRTTQSFKGYTF | TGTGCCAGCAGCGTAAGGACAACGCAATCGTTTAAGGGCTACACCTTC
once | TRBJ2-1 | . | TRBV3-1/TRBV3-2 | CASSQDRLVGEQFF | TGTGCCAGCAGCCAGGACCGACTAGTAGGAGAGCAGTTCTTC
. | TRBJ1-5 | TRBD1 | TRBV29-1 | CSVELGQGGQPQHF | TGCAGCGTTGAGCTAGGACAGGGAGGACAGCCCCAGCATTTT
. | TRBJ2-7 | . | TRBV9 | CASSLQLSAGRYEQYF | TGTGCCAGCAGCCTCCAGCTCTCAGCAGGGCGGTACGAGCAGTACTTC
once | TRBJ2-3 | TRBD2 | TRBV18 | CASSPGGGGGTDTQYF | TGTGCCAGCTCACCAGGAGGCGGGGGGGGCACAGATACGCAGTATTTT